This is a list of T cell receptor beta chains from one sample in a study of response to subunit inactivated influenza vaccine. TCRdb re-analysed the RT-PCR reads in MiXCR, keeping a single row per CDR3 protein. Seen here are 650,000 or so distinct CDR3 sequences, roughly 15% observed once, and the top ten hold 6.5% to 8%. The material sequenced was PBMCs from blood, taken 14 to 15 days before vaccination. These receptors were taken from a man aged 50 to 59 who received an inactivated influenza vaccine. Both conserved end residues are part of each CDR3. A D gene is named only where the DNA matches it firmly. Not all rows give a size; the values are once, few, many and, for expanded clones, a class.

>many|NA|14|TRBV7-2|TRBJ1-3
CASSLSGAGNTIYF
TGTGCCAGCAGCTTATCGGGGGCTGGAAACACCATATATTTT
>few|NA|13|TRBV5-1|TRBJ2-3
CASSIGVGDTQYF
TGCGCCAGCAGCATCGGGGTTGGGGATACGCAGTATTTT
>few|TRBD1|15|TRBV5-5|TRBJ1-4
CASSFTGQDGGKLFF
TGTGCCAGCAGCTTTACAGGACAGGACGGCGGAAAACTGTTTTTT
>NA|TRBD1|16|TRBV7-9|TRBJ1-4
CASSHGQGRTNEKLFF
TGTGCCAGCAGCCACGGACAGGGGAGAACTAATGAAAAACTGTTTTTT
>few|NA|15|TRBV7-9|TRBJ2-2
CASSRKVGNTGELFF
TGTGCCAGCAGCCGCAAGGTGGGGAACACCGGGGAGCTGTTTTTT
>few|NA|13|TRBV12-3/TRBV12-4|TRBJ2-7
CASSLLHGYEQYF
TGTGCCAGCAGTTTATTACATGGCTACGAGCAGTACTTC
>few|TRBD2|15|TRBV7-2|TRBJ2-2
CASSPRGEGTGELFF
TGTGCCAGCAGCCCACGGGGGGAGGGTACCGGGGAGCTGTTTTTT
>few|NA|17|TRBV7-9|TRBJ1-2
CASSSIGAAIANYGYTF
TGTGCCAGCAGCTCAATTGGGGCAGCCATTGCCAACTATGGCTACACCTTC
>NA|NA|15|TRBV19|TRBJ1-2
CASSIGGRNNYGYTF
TGTGCCAGTAGTATCGGGGGACGGAATAACTATGGCTACACCTTC
>NA|NA|16|TRBV7-2|TRBJ2-1
CASSLGRGSFYNEQFF
TGTGCCAGCAGCTTAGGACGGGGGAGCTTCTACAATGAGCAGTTCTTC
>once|NA|15|TRBV6-1|TRBJ1-6
CASSEVGGRNSPLHF
TGTGCCAGCAGTGAGGTGGGGGGACGTAATTCACCCCTCCACTTT
>few|NA|12|TRBV6-2/TRBV6-3|TRBJ2-5
CASSQRQETQYF
TGTGCCAGCAGTCAGAGACAAGAGACCCAGTACTTC
>NA|NA|14|TRBV19|TRBJ2-2
CVWAGWLYAGELFF
TGTGTCTGGGCGGGGTGGTTATACGCCGGGGAGCTGTTTTTT
>NA|NA|13|TRBV11-3|TRBJ1-1
CASSLGSRQRAFF
TGTGCCAGCAGCTTAGGATCCCGACAGAGGGCTTTCTTT
>few|NA|14|TRBV13|TRBJ2-1
CASSLVGFNNEQFF
TGTGCCAGCAGCTTAGTAGGGTTCAACAATGAGCAGTTCTTC
>many|TRBD2|15|TRBV12-3/TRBV12-4|TRBJ2-5
CASSLTGTSGETQYF
TGTGCCAGCAGTTTAACCGGGACTAGCGGAGAGACCCAGTACTTC
>NA|NA|14|TRBV7-9|TRBJ2-2
CASSLGGETGELFF
TGTGCCAGCAGCTTAGGCGGGGAAACCGGGGAGCTGTTTTTT
>once|NA|15|TRBV6-2/TRBV6-3|TRBJ2-7
CASSYPHASSYEQYF
TGTGCCAGCAGTTACCCGCATGCGAGCTCCTACGAGCAGTACTTC
>few|NA|15|TRBV4-2|TRBJ1-3
CASSQDPHSGNTIYF
TGTGCCAGCAGCCAAGATCCTCACTCTGGAAACACCATATATTTT
>NA|TRBD1|15|TRBV25-1|TRBJ1-5
CASSEGAGGSQPQHF
TGTGCCAGCAGTGAAGGGGCAGGGGGCAGTCAGCCCCAGCATTTT
>many|NA|18|TRBV11-2|TRBJ2-4
CASTRVNGAPLSKNIQYF
TGTGCCAGCACCAGGGTTAACGGGGCGCCCTTAAGCAAAAACATTCAGTACTTC
>few|NA|15|TRBV6-2/TRBV6-3|TRBJ2-7
CASSTPFRGSYEQYF
TGTGCCAGCAGTACCCCCTTTCGCGGCTCCTACGAGCAGTACTTC
>few|TRBD1|14|TRBV7-2|TRBJ1-5
CASSPDRANQPQHF
TGTGCCAGCAGCCCGGACAGGGCCAATCAGCCCCAGCATTTT
>few|NA|15|TRBV7-9|TRBJ2-5
CASSPLDTAQETQYF
TGTGCCAGCAGTCCTCTAGACACCGCTCAAGAGACCCAGTACTTC
>NA|NA|15|TRBV7-9|TRBJ2-2
CASSSARGYTGELFF
TGTGCCAGCAGCTCAGCTCGGGGTTACACCGGGGAGCTGTTTTTT
>many|TRBD2|16|TRBV9|TRBJ2-1
CASSVGAGGVYNEQFF
TGTGCCAGCAGCGTAGGGGCGGGAGGCGTCTACAATGAGCAGTTCTTC
>NA|NA|13|TRBV14|TRBJ2-1
CASSQDPRYEQFF
TGTGCCAGCAGCCAAGATCCGCGGTATGAGCAGTTCTTC
>NA|TRBD2|15|TRBV19|TRBJ2-3
CASKSLAGERGTQYF
TGTGCCAGTAAGTCACTAGCGGGAGAAAGAGGTACGCAGTATTTT
>few|NA|11|TRBV12-3/TRBV12-4|TRBJ2-7
CASRLLGEQYF
TGTGCCAGCAGGCTACTAGGCGAGCAGTACTTC
>NA|TRBD1|14|TRBV20-1|TRBJ1-1
CSARDGDRGYEAFF
TGCAGTGCTAGAGATGGGGACAGGGGATACGAAGCTTTCTTT
>many|TRBD1|16|TRBV11-2|TRBJ2-3
CASSLDLGQNTDTQYF
TGTGCCAGCAGCTTAGATCTGGGACAGAACACAGATACGCAGTATTTT
>NA|TRBD1|15|TRBV19|TRBJ2-7
CASSSGQGVTYEQYF
TGTGCCAGTAGCTCGGGACAGGGAGTTACCTACGAGCAGTACTTC
>few|NA|16|TRBV4-1|TRBJ1-4
CASSGTSELTNEKLFF
TGCGCCAGCAGCGGGACTTCCGAACTGACTAATGAAAAACTGTTTTTT
>few|TRBD1|15|TRBV3-1|TRBJ2-2
CASSQWDSDSGELFF
TGTGCCAGCAGCCAATGGGACAGTGACTCCGGGGAGCTGTTTTTT
>NA|NA|14|TRBV9|TRBJ2-7
CASSVSQEPYEQYF
TGTGCCAGCAGCGTAAGCCAGGAACCCTACGAGCAGTACTTC
>few|NA|17|TRBV28|TRBJ1-1
CASNQLQGRGMNTEAFF
TGTGCCAGCAACCAACTACAGGGTAGGGGTATGAACACTGAAGCTTTCTTT
>many|NA|12|TRBV14|TRBJ2-2
CASSPDYLTLFF
TGTGCCAGCAGCCCCGACTACCTGACACTGTTTTTT
>few|NA|13|TRBV29-1|TRBJ1-5
CSVEWGRNQPQHF
TGCAGCGTTGAATGGGGGCGCAATCAGCCCCAGCATTTT
>few|TRBD1|14|TRBV7-2|TRBJ2-7
CASSSDRYTYEQYF
TGTGCCAGCAGCTCGGACAGGTATACCTACGAGCAGTACTTC
>NA|TRBD2|17|TRBV4-1|TRBJ2-7
CASSQMTGGRSYNEQYF
TGCGCCAGCAGCCAAATGACAGGCGGGAGGTCCTACAATGAGCAGTACTTC
>NA|NA|13|TRBV28|TRBJ1-4
CASRDSLNEKLFF
TGTGCCAGTAGAGACAGCCTAAATGAAAAACTGTTTTTT
>NA|NA|12|TRBV20-1|TRBJ2-5
CSPSGQQETQYF
TGCAGTCCCTCAGGACAGCAAGAGACCCAGTACTTC
>many|NA|17|TRBV19|TRBJ2-2
CASSIDAQGLNTGELFF
TGTGCCAGTAGTATAGATGCTCAGGGGCTGAACACCGGGGAGCTGTTTTTT
>many|TRBD1|16|TRBV5-5|TRBJ1-1
CASSPGAGTVNTEAFF
TGTGCCAGCAGCCCAGGGGCCGGGACAGTGAACACTGAAGCTTTCTTT